Listed below are T cell receptor beta chains from one sample, sequenced in a study of regulatory T cells in long-lasting Graves disease. From the multiplex PCR reads, TCRdb called clonotypes with MiXCR, one entry per CDR3 protein. The table has approximately 300,000 distinct CDR3 sequences, 15% to 20% seen once. The specimen comprised peripheral blood mononuclear cells (PBMCs), sampled at new diagnosis, from a patient treated with antithyroid drugs. The receptor source for this set is a female donor with Graves disease. CDR3s include the opening cysteine and the closing phenylalanine or tryptophan. A D gene is named only where the DNA matches it firmly. For some rows the clone size is stated as once, few or many, or as a class when expanded; others skip it.

TRBJ2-1 TRBV10-3 . few TGTGCCAGCGAGATTGGGAGTGAGCAGTTCTTC CASEIGSEQFF
TRBJ2-7 TRBV10-3 TRBD2 many TGTGCCATCAGTGTAGAAGGGACTAGCGGGAGAAAGGCTCACGAGCAGTACTTC CAISVEGTSGRKAHEQYF
TRBJ1-1 TRBV12-3/TRBV12-4 TRBD1 . TGTGCCAGCAGTTCAGGGGGGTTTTTCACTGAAGCTTTCTTT CASSSGGFFTEAFF
TRBJ1-1 TRBV11-2 . many TGTGCCAGCAGCCGGGCTGGGGCGAACACTGAAGCTTTCTTT CASSRAGANTEAFF
TRBJ2-3 TRBV5-1 TRBD2 many TGCGCCAGCAAGTCAAGGTCGGCGGGGGGCACAGATACGCAGTATTTT CASKSRSAGGTDTQYF
TRBJ2-7 TRBV5-1 . many TGCGCCAGCAGCTTGTGGGACCCTACCTACGAGCAGTACTTC CASSLWDPTYEQYF
TRBJ1-4 TRBV2 TRBD1 . TGTGCCAGCAGTGGGACAGGGGACGAAAAACTGTTTTTT CASSGTGDEKLFF
TRBJ2-5 TRBV28 TRBD2 many TGTGCCAGCAGTCTGTTAAGACTAGCGGGGGGGGAGACCCAGTACTTC CASSLLRLAGGETQYF
TRBJ1-4 TRBV28 . many TGTGCCAGCAGTCACCCCAGGGGAGTAAATGAAAAACTGTTTTTT CASSHPRGVNEKLFF
TRBJ2-3 TRBV2 . many TGTGCCAGCAACGACGGCCGTAGCACAGATACGCAGTATTTT CASNDGRSTDTQYF
TRBJ1-4 TRBV11-2 TRBD1 many TGTGCCAGCAGCCACTCCTGGACAGGTCGTAATGAAAAACTGTTTTTT CASSHSWTGRNEKLFF
TRBJ2-3 TRBV5-1 . many TGCGCCAGCAGCTTATTTACCCCCCACGGGGATACGCAGTATTTT CASSLFTPHGDTQYF
TRBJ2-7 TRBV28 TRBD2 few TGTGCCAGCAGTTGGGATTCGTTGGGCGGGAGCTCCTACGAGCAGTACTTC CASSWDSLGGSSYEQYF
TRBJ2-3 TRBV27 TRBD2 once TGTGCCACCCTAGCGGGAGGGCGGGGCACAGATACGCAGTATTTT CATLAGGRGTDTQYF
TRBJ2-1 TRBV7-9 TRBD2 few TGTGCCAGCAGCCTGACTAGCGGGAGGTCCAATGAGCAGTTCTTC CASSLTSGRSNEQFF
TRBJ2-3 TRBV9 TRBD1 many TGTGCCAGCAGCGCAGCCCAGGGGACAGGCGCAGATACGCAGTATTTT CASSAAQGTGADTQYF
TRBJ2-5 TRBV11-3 TRBD2 many TGTGCCAGCAGCTTAGATGGGTCCCTAGCGGGATTGAAAGAGACCCAGTACTTC CASSLDGSLAGLKETQYF
TRBJ1-5 TRBV24-1 . . TGTGCCACCAGGGGGACGGGGAGCAATCAGCCCCAGCATTTT CATRGTGSNQPQHF
TRBJ2-5 TRBV3-1 TRBD2 few TGTGCCAGCAGCCTACTAGCGGGAGAAGGGACCCAGTACTTC CASSLLAGEGTQYF
TRBJ2-1 TRBV7-9 TRBD2 many TGCGCCAGCAGCTTGGAACTAGCGGGAGTCGATGAGCAGTTCTTC CASSLELAGVDEQFF
TRBJ2-7 TRBV11-2 TRBD2 many TGTGCCAGCAGCTCCCTTAGCGGGAGGGGATACGAGCAGTACTTC CASSSLSGRGYEQYF
TRBJ2-6 TRBV7-2 . . TGTGCCAGCAGCTTATTTAACGCTGGGGCCAACGTCCTGACTTTC CASSLFNAGANVLTF
TRBJ2-7 TRBV11-2 . many TGTGCCAGCAGCTTAGTCCACCACTACGAGCAGTACTTC CASSLVHHYEQYF
TRBJ2-1 TRBV30 TRBD2 many TGTGCCTGGAGGTCCAGGGGACTAGCGGGCTACAATGAGCAGTTCTTC CAWRSRGLAGYNEQFF
TRBJ2-5 TRBV27 TRBD2 many TGTGCCAGCAGTCCTCCGGGACTAGCGGACCCCGAGACCCAGTACTTC CASSPPGLADPETQYF
TRBJ2-7 TRBV6-5 . . TGTGCCAGCAGTTACTCGGGCCTGGGGGCCTACGAGCAGTACTTC CASSYSGLGAYEQYF
TRBJ2-7 TRBV12-3/TRBV12-4 . many TGTGCCAGCTCCAAGAACCCCTACGAGCAGTACTTC CASSKNPYEQYF
TRBJ2-3 TRBV20-1 . few TGCAGTGCTATGGTCCTAGCCGGCCGAGATACGCAGTATTTT CSAMVLAGRDTQYF
TRBJ2-5 TRBV20-1 TRBD2 . TGCAGTGCTTACGGGACTAGCGGAAAGATCCAAGAGACCCAGTACTTC CSAYGTSGKIQETQYF
TRBJ2-7 TRBV19 . many TGTGCCAGTAGTGACTCCGCGAGATCCGAGCAGTACTTC CASSDSARSEQYF
TRBJ2-7 TRBV7-6 TRBD1 many TGTGCCAGCAGCTTACGGACAGGGGATTACGAGCAGTACTTC CASSLRTGDYEQYF
TRBJ2-7 TRBV2 TRBD2 many TGTGCCAGCAGGGCGACTAGCGGGGACCTCTACGAGCAGTACTTC CASRATSGDLYEQYF
TRBJ1-5 TRBV12-3/TRBV12-4 . many TGTGCCAGCACCCCATACCGCAGGGCTAATCAGCCCCAGCATTTT CASTPYRRANQPQHF
TRBJ2-7 TRBV28 . many TGTGCCAGCAGTAACTCTAGAACCACAGGGGAGCAGTACTTC CASSNSRTTGEQYF
TRBJ2-7 TRBV12-3/TRBV12-4 . . TGTGCCAGCAGTTTTAAGGCGGGCCCCTACGAGCAGTACTTC CASSFKAGPYEQYF
TRBJ2-5 TRBV4-2 . many TGTGCCAGCAGCCAAGTGGCAGCCCAAGAGACCCAGTACTTC CASSQVAAQETQYF
TRBJ2-5 TRBV30 . many TGTGCCTGGAGTGTAATCGAGATTCAAGAGACCCAGTACTTC CAWSVIEIQETQYF
TRBJ2-2 TRBV24-1 . . TGTGCCACCAGTGACATGGGACTTCCGAACACCGGGGAGCTGTTTTTT CATSDMGLPNTGELFF
TRBJ1-2 TRBV2 . . TGTGCCAGCAGTGAAAGGGGCAGTTGGGGCAGCGGATCTAACTATGGCTACACCTTC CASSERGSWGSGSNYGYTF
TRBJ1-1 TRBV30 . many TGTGCCCAGGTGGAGAACACTGAAGCTTTCTTT CAQVENTEAFF